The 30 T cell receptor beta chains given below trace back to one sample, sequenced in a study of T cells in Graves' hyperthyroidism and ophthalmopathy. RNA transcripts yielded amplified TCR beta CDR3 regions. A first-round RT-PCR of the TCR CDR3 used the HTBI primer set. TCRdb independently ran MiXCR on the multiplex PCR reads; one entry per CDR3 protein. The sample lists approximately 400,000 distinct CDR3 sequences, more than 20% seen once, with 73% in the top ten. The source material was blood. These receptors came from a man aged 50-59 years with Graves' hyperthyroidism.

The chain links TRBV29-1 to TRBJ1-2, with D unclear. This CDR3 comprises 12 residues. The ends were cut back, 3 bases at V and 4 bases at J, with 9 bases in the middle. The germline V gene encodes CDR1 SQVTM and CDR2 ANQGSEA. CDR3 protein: CSVDWQSYGYTF. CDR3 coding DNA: TGCAGCGTTGATTGGCAGAGCTATGGCTACACCTTC.

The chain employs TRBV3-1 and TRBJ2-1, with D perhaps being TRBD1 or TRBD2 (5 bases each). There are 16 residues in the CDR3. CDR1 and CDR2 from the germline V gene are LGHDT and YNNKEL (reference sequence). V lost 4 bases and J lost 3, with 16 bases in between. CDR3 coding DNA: TGTGCCAGCAGCCGGGCCCGGGACCCCTTCTACAATGAGCAGTTCTTC. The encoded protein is CASSRARDPFYNEQFF.

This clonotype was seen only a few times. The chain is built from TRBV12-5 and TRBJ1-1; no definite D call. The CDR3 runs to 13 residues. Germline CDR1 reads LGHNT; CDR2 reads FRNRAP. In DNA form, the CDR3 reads TGTGCCAGCCAAAGGACCGAAGGCACTGAAGCTTTCTTT. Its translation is CASQRTEGTEAFF. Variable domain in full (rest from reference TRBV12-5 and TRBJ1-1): DARVTQTPRHKVTEMGQEVTMRCQPILGHNTVFWYRQTMMQGLELLAYFRNRAPLDDSGMPKDRFSAEMPDATLATLKIQPSEPRDSAVYFCASQRTEGTEAFFGQGTRLTVV.

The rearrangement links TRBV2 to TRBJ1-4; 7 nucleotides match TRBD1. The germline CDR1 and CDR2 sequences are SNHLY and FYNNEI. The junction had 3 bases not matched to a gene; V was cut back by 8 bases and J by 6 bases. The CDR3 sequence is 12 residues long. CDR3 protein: CASRGTDEKLFF. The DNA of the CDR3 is TGTGCCAGCCGCGGGACAGATGAAAAACTGTTTTTT.

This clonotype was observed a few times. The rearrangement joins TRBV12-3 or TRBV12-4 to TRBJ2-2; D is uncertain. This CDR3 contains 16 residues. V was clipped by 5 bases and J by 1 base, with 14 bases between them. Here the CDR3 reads CASSIPRTGNTGELFF. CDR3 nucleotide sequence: TGTGCCAGCAGTATCCCTCGGACGGGGAACACCGGGGAGCTGTTTTTT.

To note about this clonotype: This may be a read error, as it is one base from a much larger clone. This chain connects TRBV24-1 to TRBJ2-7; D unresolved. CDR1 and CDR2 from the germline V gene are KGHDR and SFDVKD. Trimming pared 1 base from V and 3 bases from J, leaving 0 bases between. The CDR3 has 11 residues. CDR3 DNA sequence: TGTGCCACCAGTGATTTCTACGAGCAGTACTTC. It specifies CATSDFYEQYF.

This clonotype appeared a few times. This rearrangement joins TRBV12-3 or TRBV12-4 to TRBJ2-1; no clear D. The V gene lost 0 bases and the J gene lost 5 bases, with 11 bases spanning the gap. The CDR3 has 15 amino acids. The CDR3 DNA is TGTGCCAGCAGTTTAGCTCCCTTTGGGGACAATGAGCAGTTCTTC. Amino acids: CASSLAPFGDNEQFF.

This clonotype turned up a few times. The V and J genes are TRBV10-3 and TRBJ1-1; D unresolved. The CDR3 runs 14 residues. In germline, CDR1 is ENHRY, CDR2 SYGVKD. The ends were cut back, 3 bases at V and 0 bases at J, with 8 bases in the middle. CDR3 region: CAISDVTVNTEAFF. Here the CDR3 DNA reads TGTGCCATCAGTGATGTTACGGTGAACACTGAAGCTTTCTTT.

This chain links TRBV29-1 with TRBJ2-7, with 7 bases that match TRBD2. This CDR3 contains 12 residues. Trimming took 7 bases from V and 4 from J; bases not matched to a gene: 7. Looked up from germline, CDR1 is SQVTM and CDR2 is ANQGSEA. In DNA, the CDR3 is TGCAGCGCTGGGGGGGGGGGTTACGAGCAGTACTTC. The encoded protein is CSAGGGGYEQYF.

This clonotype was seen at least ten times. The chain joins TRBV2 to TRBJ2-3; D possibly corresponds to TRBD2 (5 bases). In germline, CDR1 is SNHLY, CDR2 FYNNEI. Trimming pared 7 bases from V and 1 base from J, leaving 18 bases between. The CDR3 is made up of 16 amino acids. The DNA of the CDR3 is TGTGCCAGCAAAGCGGCCTACGAATGGGGCACAGATACGCAGTATTTT. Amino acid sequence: CASKAAYEWGTDTQYF.

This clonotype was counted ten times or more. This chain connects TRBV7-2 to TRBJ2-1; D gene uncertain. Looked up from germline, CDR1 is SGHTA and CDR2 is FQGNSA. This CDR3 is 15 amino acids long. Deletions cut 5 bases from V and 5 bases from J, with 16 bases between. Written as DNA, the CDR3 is TGTGCCAGCAGCCCCCCGGGCAGGATGCACAATGAGCAGTTCTTC. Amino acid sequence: CASSPPGRMHNEQFF.

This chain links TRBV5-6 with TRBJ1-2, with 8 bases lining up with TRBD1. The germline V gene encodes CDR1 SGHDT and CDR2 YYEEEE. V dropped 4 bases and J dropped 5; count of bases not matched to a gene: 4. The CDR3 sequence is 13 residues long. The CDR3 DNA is TGTGCCAGCAGCGCCACAGGGGGGTATGGCTACACCTTC. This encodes CASSATGGYGYTF.

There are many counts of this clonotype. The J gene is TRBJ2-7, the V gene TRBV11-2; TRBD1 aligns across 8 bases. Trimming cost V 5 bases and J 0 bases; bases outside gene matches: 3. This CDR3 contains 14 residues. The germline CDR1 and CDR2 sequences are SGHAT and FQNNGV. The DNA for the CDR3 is TGTGCCAGCAGCCGGACAGGGAGCTCCTACGAGCAGTACTTC. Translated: CASSRTGSSYEQYF.

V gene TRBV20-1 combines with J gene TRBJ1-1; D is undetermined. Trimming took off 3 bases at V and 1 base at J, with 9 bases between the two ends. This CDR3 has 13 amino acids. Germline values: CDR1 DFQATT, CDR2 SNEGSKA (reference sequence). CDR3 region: CSASRQENTEAFF. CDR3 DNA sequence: TGCAGTGCTAGCCGGCAAGAGAACACTGAAGCTTTCTTT.

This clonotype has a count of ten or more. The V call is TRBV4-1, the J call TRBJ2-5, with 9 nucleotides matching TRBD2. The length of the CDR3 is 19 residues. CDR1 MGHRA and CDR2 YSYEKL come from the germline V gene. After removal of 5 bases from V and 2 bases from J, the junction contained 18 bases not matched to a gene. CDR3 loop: CASSFSSKAGTSSQETQYF. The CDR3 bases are TGCGCCAGCAGCTTCTCATCCAAGGCCGGGACTAGCAGTCAAGAGACCCAGTACTTC.

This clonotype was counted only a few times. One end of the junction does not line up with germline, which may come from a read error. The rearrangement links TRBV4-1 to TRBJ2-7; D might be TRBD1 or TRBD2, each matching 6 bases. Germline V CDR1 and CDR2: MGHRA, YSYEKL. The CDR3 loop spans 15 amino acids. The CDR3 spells CASSQEGGLSYGQYF. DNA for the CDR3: TGCGCCAGCAGCCAAGAAGGGGGGTTATCCTACGGGCAGTACTTC.

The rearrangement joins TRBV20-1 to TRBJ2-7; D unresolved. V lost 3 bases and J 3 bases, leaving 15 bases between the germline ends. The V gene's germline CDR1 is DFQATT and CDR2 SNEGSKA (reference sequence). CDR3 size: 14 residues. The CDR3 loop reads CSARWLPKLYEQYF. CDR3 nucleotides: TGCAGTGCTAGGTGGCTCCCCAAACTCTACGAGCAGTACTTC.

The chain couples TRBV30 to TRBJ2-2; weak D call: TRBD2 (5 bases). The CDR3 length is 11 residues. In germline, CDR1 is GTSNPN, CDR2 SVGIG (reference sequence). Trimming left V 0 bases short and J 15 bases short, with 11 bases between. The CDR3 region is CAWSVEGRMFF. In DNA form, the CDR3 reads TGTGCCTGGAGTGTTGAAGGGAGAATGTTTTTT.

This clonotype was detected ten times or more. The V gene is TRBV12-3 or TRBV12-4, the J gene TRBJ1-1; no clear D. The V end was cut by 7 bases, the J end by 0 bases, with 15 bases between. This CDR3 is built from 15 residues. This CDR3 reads CASTQQSGMNTEAFF. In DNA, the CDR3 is TGTGCCAGCACCCAACAGAGTGGGATGAACACTGAAGCTTTCTTT.

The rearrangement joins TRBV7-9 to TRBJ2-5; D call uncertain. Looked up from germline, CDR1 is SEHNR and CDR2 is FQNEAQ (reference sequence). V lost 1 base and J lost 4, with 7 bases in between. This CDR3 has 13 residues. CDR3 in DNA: TGTGCCAGCAGCTTAGATGCAAGAGAGACCCAGTACTTC. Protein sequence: CASSLDARETQYF.

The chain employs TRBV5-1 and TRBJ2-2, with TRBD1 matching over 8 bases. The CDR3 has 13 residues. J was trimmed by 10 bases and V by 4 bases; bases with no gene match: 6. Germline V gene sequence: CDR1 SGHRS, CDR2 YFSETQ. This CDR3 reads CASSRGQGLELFF. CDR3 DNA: TGCGCCAGCAGCCGCGGACAGGGTTTGGAGCTGTTTTTT. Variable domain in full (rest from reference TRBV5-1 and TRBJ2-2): KAGVTQTPRYLIKTRGQQVTLSCSPISGHRSVSWYQQTPGQGLQFLFEYFSETQRNKGNFPGRFSGRQFSNSRSEMNVSTLELGDSALYLCASSRGQGLELFFGEGSRLTVL.

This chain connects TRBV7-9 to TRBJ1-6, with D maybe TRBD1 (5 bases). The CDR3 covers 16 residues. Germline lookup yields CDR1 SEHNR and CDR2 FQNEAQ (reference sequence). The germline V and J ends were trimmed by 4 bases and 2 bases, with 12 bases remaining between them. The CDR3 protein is CASSSRRGTYNSPLHF. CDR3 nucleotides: TGTGCCAGCAGCTCGCGACGGGGGACCTATAATTCACCCCTCCACTTT.

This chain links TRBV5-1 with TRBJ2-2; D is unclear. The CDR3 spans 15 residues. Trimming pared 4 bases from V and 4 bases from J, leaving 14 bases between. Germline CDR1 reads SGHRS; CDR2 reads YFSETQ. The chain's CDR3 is CASSVVEVGTGELFF. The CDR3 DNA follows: TGCGCCAGCAGCGTTGTGGAAGTTGGCACCGGGGAGCTGTTTTTT.

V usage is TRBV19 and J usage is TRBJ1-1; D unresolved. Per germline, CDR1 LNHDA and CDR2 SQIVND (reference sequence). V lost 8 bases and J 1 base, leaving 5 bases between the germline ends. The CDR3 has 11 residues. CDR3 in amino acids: CASGGNTEAFF. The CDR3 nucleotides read TGTGCCAGTGGCGGGAACACTGAAGCTTTCTTT.

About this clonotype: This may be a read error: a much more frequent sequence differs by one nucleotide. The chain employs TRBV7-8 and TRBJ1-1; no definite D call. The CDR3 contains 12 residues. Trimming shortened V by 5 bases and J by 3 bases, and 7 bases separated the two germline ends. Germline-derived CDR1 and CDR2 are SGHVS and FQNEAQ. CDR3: CASSPDYTEAFF. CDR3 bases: TGTGCCAGCAGCCCGGACTACACTGAAGCTTTCTTT.

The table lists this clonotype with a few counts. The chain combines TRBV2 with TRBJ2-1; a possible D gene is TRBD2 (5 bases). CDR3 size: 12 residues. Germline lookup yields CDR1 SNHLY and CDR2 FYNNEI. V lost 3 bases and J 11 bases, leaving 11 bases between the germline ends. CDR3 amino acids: CASSDQDYKQFF. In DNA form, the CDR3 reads TGTGCCAGCAGTGACCAAGACTACAAGCAGTTCTTC.

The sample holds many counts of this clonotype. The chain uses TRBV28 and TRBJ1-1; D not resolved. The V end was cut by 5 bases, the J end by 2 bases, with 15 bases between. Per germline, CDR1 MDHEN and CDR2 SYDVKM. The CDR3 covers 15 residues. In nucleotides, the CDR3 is TGTGCCAGCAGTCCGACCAGAACTATTAACACTGAAGCTTTCTTT. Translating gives CASSPTRTINTEAFF.

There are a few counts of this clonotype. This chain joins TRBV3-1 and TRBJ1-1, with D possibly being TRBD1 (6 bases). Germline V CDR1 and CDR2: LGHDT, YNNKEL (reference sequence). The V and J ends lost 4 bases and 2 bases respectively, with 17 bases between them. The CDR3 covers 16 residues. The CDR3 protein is CASSLRTEKGNTEAFF. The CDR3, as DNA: TGTGCCAGCAGCCTACGGACAGAGAAAGGTAACACTGAAGCTTTCTTT.

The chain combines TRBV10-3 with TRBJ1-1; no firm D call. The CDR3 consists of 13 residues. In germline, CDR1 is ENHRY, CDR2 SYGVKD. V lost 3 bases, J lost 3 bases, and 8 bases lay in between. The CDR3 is CAISDTPHTEAFF. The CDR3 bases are TGTGCCATCAGTGATACACCCCACACTGAAGCTTTCTTT.

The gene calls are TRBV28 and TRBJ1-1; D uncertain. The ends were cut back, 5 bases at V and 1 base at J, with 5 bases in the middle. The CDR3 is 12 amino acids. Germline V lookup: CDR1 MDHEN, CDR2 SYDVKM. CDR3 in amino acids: CASSVQNTEAFF. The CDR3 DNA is TGTGCCAGCAGTGTACAGAACACTGAAGCTTTCTTT.